This T cell receptor beta chain is from a study of blood T cell repertoires in COVID-19. Study overall: Samples taken during acute and convalescent COVID-19 were collected in the United States, Italy and Spain. T cells, B-cell-depleted T cells, or PBMCs provided the cDNA or gDNA that served as material.

Authors' data handling: Reference gene primer amplification yielded estimated nucleated cell counts. Some clones are missing from TCRdb's copy, which holds only in-frame ones; the method was immunoSEQ multiplex PCR. V, J and clone size derive from that table, while D and trimming were established from the DNA sequence. Among roughly 74,000 clones listed, about 90% were seen once. This CDR3 contains 11 residues. V dropped 6 bases and J dropped 4 bases, with 6 bases sitting between them. Germline V lookup: CDR1 LNHDA, CDR2 SQIVND (reference sequence). This clonotype originated in a woman over 75 with active or convalescent COVID-19. The sequenced sample was peripheral blood. V is TRBV19 and J is TRBJ1-1, with D maybe TRBD1 (6 bases). The DNA for the CDR3 is TGTGCCAGTAGCAGGGGCACTGAAGCTTTCTTT. Protein product: CASSRGTEAFF.